This T cell receptor (beta chain) was captured in a study of blood T cell repertoires in COVID-19. Overall study: Sample material is recorded as cDNA or gDNA derived from T cells, B-cell-depleted T cells, or PBMCs.

Authors' processing steps: Reference gene primers were amplified, and this amplification served to estimate nucleated cell counts. Data came from immunoSEQ multiplex PCR; TCRdb stores just in-frame clones and leaves some out. That table is the source of V, J and clone size, and D and trimming were worked out from the DNA. The sample lists more than 250,000 clones, around 90% occurring once. Trimming removed 3 bases from V and 6 bases from J; junction bases left unmatched: 5. The CDR3 consists of 14 residues. Germline V gene sequence: CDR1 MDHEN, CDR2 SYDVKM. The receptor comes from a man aged 50-60 years with active or convalescent COVID-19. The specimen was peripheral blood. V and J are TRBV28 and TRBJ1-5; TRBD1 matches at 7 bases. CDR3 region: CASSFPGGIQPQHF. In DNA form, the CDR3 reads TGTGCCAGCAGTTTCCCAGGGGGTATTCAGCCCCAGCATTTT.